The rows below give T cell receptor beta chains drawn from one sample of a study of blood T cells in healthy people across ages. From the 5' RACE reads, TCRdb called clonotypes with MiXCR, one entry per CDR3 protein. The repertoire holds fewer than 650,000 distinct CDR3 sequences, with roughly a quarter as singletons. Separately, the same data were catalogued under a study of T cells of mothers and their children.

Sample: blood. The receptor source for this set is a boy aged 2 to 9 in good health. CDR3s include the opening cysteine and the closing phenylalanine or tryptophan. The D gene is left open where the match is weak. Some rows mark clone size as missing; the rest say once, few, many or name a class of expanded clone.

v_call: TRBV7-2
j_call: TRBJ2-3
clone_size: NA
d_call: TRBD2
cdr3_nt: TGTGCCAGCAGCGTGGGACTAGCGGGGCCGAGCACAGATACGCAGTATTTT
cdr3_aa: CASSVGLAGPSTDTQYF

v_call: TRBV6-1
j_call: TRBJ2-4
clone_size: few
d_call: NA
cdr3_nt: TGTGCCAGCAGTGAAGCGCCCCGCTGGGGGAAAAACATTCAGTACTTC
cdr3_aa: CASSEAPRWGKNIQYF

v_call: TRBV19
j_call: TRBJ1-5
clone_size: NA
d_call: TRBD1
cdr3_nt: TGTGCCAGTAGTATACCGACAGGGGACGGACAGCCCCAGCATTTT
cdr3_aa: CASSIPTGDGQPQHF

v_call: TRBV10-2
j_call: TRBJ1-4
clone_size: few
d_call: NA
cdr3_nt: TGCGCCAGCAGCTTGTCCGGACACCTTGAAAAACTGTTTTTT
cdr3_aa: CASSLSGHLEKLFF

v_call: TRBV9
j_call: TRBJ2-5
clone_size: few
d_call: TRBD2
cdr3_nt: TGTGCCAGCAGCAGAGCGGGAGGAGGAGAGACCCGGTACTTC
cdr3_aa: CASSRAGGGETRYF

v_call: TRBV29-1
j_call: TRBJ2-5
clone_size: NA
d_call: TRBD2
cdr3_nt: TGCAGCGTTGAAGGCATAGCGGGAGGGCCGGTAGAGACCCAGTACTTC
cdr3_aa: CSVEGIAGGPVETQYF

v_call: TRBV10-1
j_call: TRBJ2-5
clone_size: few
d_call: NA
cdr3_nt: TGCGCCAGCAGTGAGTCTGGGGCGGCGGAGACCCAGTACTTC
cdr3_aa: CASSESGAAETQYF

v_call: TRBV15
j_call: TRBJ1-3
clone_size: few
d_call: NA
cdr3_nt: TGTGCCACCAGCAGAGACAGAGACGGAAACACCATATATTTT
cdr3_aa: CATSRDRDGNTIYF

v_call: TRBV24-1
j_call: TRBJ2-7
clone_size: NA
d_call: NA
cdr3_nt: TGTGCCACCAGTGCTCTCGGGACACCCTACGAGCAGTACTTC
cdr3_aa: CATSALGTPYEQYF

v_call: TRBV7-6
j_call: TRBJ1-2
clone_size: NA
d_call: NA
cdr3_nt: TGTGCCAGCAGTTTTAGAGGGGGACATGGCTACACCTTC
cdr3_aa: CASSFRGGHGYTF

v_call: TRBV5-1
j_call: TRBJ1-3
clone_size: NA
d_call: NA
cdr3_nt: TGCGCCAGCAGCTTGACCGGGACGACTACTGGAAACACCATATATTTT
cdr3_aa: CASSLTGTTTGNTIYF

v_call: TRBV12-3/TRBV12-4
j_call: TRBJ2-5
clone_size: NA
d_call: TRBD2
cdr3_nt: TGTGCCAGCAGTTTATCATTCAGGGGGCTAGCGGGGGATCAAGAGACCCAGTACTTC
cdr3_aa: CASSLSFRGLAGDQETQYF

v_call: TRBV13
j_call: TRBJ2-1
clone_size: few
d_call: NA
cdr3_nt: TGTGCCATCTCCGACGGAAATGAGCAGTTCTTC
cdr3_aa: CAISDGNEQFF

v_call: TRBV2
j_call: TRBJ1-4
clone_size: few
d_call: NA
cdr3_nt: TGTGCCAGCAGCGGGGACACACAACTTGGAAAACTGTTTTTT
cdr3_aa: CASSGDTQLGKLFF

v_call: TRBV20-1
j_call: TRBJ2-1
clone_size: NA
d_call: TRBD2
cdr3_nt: TGCAGTGCTAAAGGGTATCTAGCGGACCTCGACAATGAGCAGTTCTTC
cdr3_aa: CSAKGYLADLDNEQFF

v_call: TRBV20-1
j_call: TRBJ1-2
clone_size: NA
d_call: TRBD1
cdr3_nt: TGCAGTACCGACAGGGCCTATGGCTACACCTTC
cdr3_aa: CSTDRAYGYTF